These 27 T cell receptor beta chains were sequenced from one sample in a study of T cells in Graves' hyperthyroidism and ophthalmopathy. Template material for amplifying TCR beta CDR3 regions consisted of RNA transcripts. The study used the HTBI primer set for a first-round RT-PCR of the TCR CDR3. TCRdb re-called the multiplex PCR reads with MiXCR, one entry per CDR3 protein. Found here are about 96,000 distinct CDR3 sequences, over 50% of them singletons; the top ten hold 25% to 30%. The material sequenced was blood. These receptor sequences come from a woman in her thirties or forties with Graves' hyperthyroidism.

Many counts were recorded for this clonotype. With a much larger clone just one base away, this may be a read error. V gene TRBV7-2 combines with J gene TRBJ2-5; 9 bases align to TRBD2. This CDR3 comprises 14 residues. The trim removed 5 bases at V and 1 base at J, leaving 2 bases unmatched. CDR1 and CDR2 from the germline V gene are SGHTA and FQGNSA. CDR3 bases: TGTGCCAGCAGCCGACTAGCGGTCCAAGAGACCCAGTACTTC. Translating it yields CASSRLAVQETQYF.

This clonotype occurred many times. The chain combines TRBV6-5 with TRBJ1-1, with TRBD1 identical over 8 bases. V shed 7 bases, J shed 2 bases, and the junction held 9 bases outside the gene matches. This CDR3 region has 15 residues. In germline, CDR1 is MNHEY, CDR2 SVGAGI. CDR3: CASTKAGTGNTEAFF. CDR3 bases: TGTGCCAGCACCAAAGCCGGGACAGGTAACACTGAAGCTTTCTTT.

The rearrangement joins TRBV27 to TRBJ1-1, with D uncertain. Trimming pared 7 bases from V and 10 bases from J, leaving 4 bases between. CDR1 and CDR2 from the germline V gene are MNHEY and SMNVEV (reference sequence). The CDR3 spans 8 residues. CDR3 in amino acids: CASIPAFF. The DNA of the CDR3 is TGTGCCAGCATCCCAGCTTTCTTT.

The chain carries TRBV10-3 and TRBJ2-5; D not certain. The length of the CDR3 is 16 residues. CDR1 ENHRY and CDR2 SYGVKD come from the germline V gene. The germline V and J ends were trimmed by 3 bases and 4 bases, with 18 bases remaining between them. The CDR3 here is CAISDPRPLLRETQYF. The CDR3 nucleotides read TGTGCCATCAGTGATCCGAGGCCTCTCCTCCGAGAGACCCAGTACTTC.

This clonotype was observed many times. CDR3 loop: CASSEVRGQRTEAFF. In DNA, the CDR3 is TGTGCCAGCAGTGAAGTGAGGGGACAGCGCACTGAAGCTTTCTTT. This rearrangement joins TRBV25-1 to TRBJ1-1, with 7 bases that match TRBD1. Germline lookup yields CDR1 MGHDK and CDR2 SYGVNS. CDR3 length: 15 residues. The V segment lost 2 bases and the J segment 4 bases; nucleotides outside the gene matches: 7.

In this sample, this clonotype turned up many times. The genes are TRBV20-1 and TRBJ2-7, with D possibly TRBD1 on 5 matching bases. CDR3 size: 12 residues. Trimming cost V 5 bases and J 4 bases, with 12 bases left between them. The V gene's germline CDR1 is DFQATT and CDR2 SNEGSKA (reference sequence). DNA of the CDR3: TGCAGTGCTCTAATACAGGAATACGAGCAGTACTTC. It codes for CSALIQEYEQYF.

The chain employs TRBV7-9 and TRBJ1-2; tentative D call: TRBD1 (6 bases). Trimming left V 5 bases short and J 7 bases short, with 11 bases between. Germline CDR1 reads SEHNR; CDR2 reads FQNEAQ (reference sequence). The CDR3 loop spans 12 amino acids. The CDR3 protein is CASSRTGSGYTF. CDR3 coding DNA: TGTGCCAGCAGCCGAACAGGGTCTGGCTACACCTTC.

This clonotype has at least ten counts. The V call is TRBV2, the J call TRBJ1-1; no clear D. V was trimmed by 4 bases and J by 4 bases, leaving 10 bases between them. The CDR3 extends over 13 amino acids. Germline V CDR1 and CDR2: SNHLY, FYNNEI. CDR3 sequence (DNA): TGTGCCAGCAGTGGCATGGAGAGCACTGAAGCTTTCTTT. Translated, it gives CASSGMESTEAFF. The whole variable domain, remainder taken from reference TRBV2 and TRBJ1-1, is EPEVTQTPSHQVTQMGQEVILRCVPISNHLYFYWYRQILGQKVEFLVSFYNNEISEKSEIFDDQFSVERPDGSNFTLKIRSTKLEDSAMYFCASSGMESTEAFFGQGTRLTVV.

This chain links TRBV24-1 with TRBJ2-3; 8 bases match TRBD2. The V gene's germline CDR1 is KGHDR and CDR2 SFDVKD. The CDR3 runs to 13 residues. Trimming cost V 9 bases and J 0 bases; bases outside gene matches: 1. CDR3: CATLAGSTDTQYF. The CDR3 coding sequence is TGTGCCACCTTAGCGGGAAGCACAGATACGCAGTATTTT.

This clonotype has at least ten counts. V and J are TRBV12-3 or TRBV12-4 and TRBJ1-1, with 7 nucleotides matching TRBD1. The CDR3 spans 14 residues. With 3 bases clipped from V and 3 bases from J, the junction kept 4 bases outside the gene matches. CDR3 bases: TGTGCCAGCAGTTTTAACAGGGGCGACACTGAAGCTTTCTTT. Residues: CASSFNRGDTEAFF.

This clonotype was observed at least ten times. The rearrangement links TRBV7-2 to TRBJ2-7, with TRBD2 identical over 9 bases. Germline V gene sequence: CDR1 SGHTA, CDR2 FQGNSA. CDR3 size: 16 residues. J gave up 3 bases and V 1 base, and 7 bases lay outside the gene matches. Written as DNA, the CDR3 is TGTGCCAGCAGCTTAGTTCCTAGCGGGAAAATCTACGAGCAGTACTTC. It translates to CASSLVPSGKIYEQYF.

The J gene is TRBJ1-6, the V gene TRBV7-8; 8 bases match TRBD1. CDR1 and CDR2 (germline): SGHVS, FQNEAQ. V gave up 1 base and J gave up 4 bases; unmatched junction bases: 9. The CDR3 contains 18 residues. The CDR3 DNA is TGTGCCAGCAGCTTAGGGGCGGCAGGGGGCCAATATAATTCACCCCTCCACTTT. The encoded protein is CASSLGAAGGQYNSPLHF.

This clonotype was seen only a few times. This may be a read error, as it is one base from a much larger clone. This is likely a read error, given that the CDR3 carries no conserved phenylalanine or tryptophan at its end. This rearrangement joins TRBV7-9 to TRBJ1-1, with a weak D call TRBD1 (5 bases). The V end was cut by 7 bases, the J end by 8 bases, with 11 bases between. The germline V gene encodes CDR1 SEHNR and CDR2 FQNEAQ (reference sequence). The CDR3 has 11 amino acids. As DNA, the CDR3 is TGTGCCAGCATTCTCGGGGCCGAAGCTTTCTCT. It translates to CASILGAEAFS.

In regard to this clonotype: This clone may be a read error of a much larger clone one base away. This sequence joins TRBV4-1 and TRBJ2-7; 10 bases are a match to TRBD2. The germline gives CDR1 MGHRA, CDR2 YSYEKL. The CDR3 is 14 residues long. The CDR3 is CAGSQLAGKYEQYF. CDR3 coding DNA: TGTGCCGGCAGCCAACTAGCGGGAAAATACGAGCAGTACTTC.

The CDR3 loop is CAIRGTGDQPQHF. In nucleotides, the CDR3 is TGTGCTATCCGAGGGACAGGGGATCAGCCCCAGCATTTT. The gene calls are TRBV10-3 and TRBJ1-5; 10 bases match TRBD1. The CDR3 sequence is 13 residues long. Germline V gives CDR1 ENHRY, CDR2 SYGVKD.

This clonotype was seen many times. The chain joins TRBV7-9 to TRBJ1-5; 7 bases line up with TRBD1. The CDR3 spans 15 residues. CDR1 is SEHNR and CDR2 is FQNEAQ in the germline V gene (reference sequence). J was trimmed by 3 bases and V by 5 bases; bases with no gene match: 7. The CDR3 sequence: CASSVGTATNQPQHF. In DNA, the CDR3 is TGTGCCAGCAGCGTAGGGACAGCTACCAATCAGCCCCAGCATTTT. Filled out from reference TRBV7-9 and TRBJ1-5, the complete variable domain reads DTGVSQNPRHKITKRGQNVTFRCDPISEHNRLYWYRQTLGQGPEFLTYFQNEAQLEKSRLLSDRFSAERPKGSFSTLEIQRTEQGDSAMYLCASSVGTATNQPQHFGDGTRLSIL.

CDR3 residues: CASSRQQGANVLTF. The DNA of the CDR3 is TGTGCCAGCAGCCGTCAACAGGGGGCCAACGTCCTGACTTTC. The rearrangement joins TRBV7-9 to TRBJ2-6; no firm D call. Germline values: CDR1 SEHNR, CDR2 FQNEAQ (reference sequence). CDR3 length: 14 amino acids. The V gene lost 5 bases and the J gene lost 4 bases, with 9 bases spanning the gap.

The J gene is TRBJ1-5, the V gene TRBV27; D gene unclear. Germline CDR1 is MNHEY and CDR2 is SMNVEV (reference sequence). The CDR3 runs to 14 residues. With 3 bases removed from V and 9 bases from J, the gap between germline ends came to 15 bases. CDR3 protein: CASSLTFGYSPQHF. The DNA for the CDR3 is TGTGCCAGCAGTTTGACATTCGGTTATTCGCCCCAGCATTTT.

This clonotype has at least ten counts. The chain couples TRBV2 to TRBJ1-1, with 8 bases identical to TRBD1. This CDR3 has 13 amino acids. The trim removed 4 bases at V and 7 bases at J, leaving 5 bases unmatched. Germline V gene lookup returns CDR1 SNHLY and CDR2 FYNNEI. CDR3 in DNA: TGTGCCAGCAGTGTACAGGGGGGTTTTGAAGCTTTCTTT. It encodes CASSVQGGFEAFF.

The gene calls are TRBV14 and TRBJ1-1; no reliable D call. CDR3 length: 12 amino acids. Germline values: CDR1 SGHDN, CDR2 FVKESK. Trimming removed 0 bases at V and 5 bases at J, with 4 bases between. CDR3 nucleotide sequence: TGTGCCAGCAGCCAAGATCGTACTGAAGCTTTCTTT. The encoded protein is CASSQDRTEAFF.

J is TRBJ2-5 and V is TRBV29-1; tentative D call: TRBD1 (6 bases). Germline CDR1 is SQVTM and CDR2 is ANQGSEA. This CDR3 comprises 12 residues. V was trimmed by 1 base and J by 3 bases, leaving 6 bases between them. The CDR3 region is CSVEAGEETQYF. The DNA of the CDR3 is TGCAGCGTTGAAGCAGGGGAAGAGACCCAGTACTTC. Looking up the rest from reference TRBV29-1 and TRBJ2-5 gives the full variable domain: SAVISQKPSRDICQRGTSLTIQCQVDSQVTMMFWYRQQPGQSLTLIATANQGSEATYESGFVIDKFPISRPNLTFSTLTVSNMSPEDSSIYLCSVEAGEETQYFGPGTRLLVL.

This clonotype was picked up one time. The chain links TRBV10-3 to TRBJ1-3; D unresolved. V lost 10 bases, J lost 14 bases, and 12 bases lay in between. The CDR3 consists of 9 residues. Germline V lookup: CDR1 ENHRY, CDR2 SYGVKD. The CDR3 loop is CATRISLYF. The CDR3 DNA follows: TGTGCCACCCGGATCTCCTTATATTTT.

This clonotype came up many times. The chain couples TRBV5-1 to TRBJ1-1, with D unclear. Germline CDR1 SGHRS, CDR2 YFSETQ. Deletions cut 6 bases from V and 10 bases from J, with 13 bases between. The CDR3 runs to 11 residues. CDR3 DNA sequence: TGCGCCAGCAACAGCGGCGGCGGAGCTTTCTTT. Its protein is CASNSGGGAFF.

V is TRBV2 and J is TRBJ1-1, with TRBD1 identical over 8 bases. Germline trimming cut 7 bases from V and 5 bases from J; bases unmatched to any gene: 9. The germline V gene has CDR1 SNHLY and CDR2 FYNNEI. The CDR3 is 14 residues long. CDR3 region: CASTLDRGRTEAFF. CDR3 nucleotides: TGTGCCAGCACCCTCGACAGGGGACGGACTGAAGCTTTCTTT.

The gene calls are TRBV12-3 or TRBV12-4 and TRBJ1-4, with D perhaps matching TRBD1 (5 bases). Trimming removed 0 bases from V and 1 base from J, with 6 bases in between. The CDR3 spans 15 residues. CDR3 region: CASSLAGGTNEKLFF. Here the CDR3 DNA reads TGTGCCAGCAGTTTAGCGGGGGGAACTAATGAAAAACTGTTTTTT.

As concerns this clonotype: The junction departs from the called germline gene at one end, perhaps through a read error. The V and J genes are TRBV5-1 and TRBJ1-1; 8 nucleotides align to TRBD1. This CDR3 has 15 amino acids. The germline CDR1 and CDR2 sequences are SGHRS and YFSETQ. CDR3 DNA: TGTGCCAGCAGCTTCGTCAGGGGGCGGCACACTGAAGCTTTCTTT. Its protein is CASSFVRGRHTEAFF.

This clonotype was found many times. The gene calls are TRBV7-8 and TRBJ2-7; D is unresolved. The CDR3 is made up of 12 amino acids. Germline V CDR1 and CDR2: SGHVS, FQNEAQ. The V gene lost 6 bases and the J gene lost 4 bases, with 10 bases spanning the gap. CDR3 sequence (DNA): TGTGCCAGCAGTCCGGACGAATACGAGCAGTACTTC. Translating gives CASSPDEYEQYF.